This T cell receptor (beta chain) was identified in a study of T cell repertoires in cytomegalovirus infection. Study-wide points: Dominating the ex vivo response were HLA-C-restricted CMV-specific TCR beta clonotypes.

Deletions cut 5 bases from V and 3 bases from J, with 17 bases between. This CDR3 has 15 residues. Germline V CDR1 and CDR2: SGHVS, FQNEAQ. Using its own MiXCR run on the reads, TCRdb lists one record per CDR3 protein. This table has about 680,000 distinct CDR3 sequences, approximately 24% appearing once. This clonotype was observed many times. The antigen remains unidentified. The specimen was CD8+ T cells from PBMCs. The rearrangement joins TRBV7-8 to TRBJ2-7; TRBD1 might be the D (5 bases). The sequence was obtained from a human donor in good health (CMV status not recorded). Some clones in this sample may be carry-over from other donors' samples. The CDR3 nucleotides are TGTGCCAGCAGCCCACCCGAGGCAGGGTTCTACGAGCAGTACGTC. This gives the protein CASSPPEAGFYEQYV.